This TCR beta chain was profiled in a study of blood T cell repertoires in COVID-19. This CDR3 has 16 amino acids. Trimming removed 2 bases at V and 3 bases at J, with 16 bases between. Germline-derived CDR1 and CDR2 are SGHVS and FQNEAQ. Participants spanned ages about 18 to 100 years and resided in roughly 22 US areas. In assigning cohorts, the study relied on participant-reported clinical history. The data were produced by immunoSEQ multiplex PCR, yet TCRdb's version contains in-frame clones alone and is incomplete. The sample records some 330,000 clones, 75% to 90% being singletons. The rearrangement uses TRBV7-8 and TRBJ1-1; tentatively, D is TRBD1 (5 bases). This sequence originates from a woman aged 50 to 60 who had recovered from COVID-19. The sample consisted of PBMCs or T cells enriched from blood (not recorded which). The CDR3 region is CASSLSWAGGDTEAFF. CDR3 sequence (DNA): TGTGCCAGCAGCTTAAGCTGGGCTGGAGGGGACACTGAAGCTTTCTTT.